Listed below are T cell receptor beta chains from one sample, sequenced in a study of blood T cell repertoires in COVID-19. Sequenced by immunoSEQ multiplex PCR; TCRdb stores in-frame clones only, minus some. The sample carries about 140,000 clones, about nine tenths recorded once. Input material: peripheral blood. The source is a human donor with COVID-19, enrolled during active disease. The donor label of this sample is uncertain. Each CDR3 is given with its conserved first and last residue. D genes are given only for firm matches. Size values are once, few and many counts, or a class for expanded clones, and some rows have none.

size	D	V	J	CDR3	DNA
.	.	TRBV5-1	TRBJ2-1	CASSLGRDNEQFF	TGCGCCAGCAGCTTGGGCAGGGACAATGAGCAGTTCTTC
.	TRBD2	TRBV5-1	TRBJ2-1	CASSRPRSSGVYNEQFF	TGCGCCAGCAGCCGCCCCCGCTCTAGCGGGGTTTACAATGAGCAGTTCTTC
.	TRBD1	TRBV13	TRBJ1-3	CASSYDRETGNTIYF	TGTGCCAGCAGTTACGACAGGGAGACAGGAAACACCATATATTTT
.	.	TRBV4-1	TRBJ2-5	CASSQRTGNQETQYF	TGCGCCAGCAGCCAACGAACAGGGAACCAAGAGACCCAGTACTTC
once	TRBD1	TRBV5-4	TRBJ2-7	CASRPDRDPSYEQYF	TGTGCCAGCAGACCCGACAGGGACCCCTCCTACGAGCAGTACTTC
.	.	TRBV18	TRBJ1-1	CASSPPVGARTEAFF	TGTGCCAGCTCACCACCGGTTGGGGCTCGGACTGAAGCTTTCTTT
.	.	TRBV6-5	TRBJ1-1	CASSYSTGDTEAFF	TGTGCCAGCAGTTACTCGACGGGGGACACTGAAGCTTTCTTT
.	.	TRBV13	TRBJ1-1	CPRRLGGPGGTEAFF	TGTCCCCGCCGCTTAGGGGGACCGGGGGGGACTGAAGCTTTCTTT
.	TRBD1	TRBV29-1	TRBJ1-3	CSVPGQGGNTIYF	TGCAGCGTGCCGGGACAGGGGGGAAACACCATATATTTT
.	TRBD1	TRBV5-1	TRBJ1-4	CASSLGDSTNEKLFF	TGCGCCAGCAGCTTGGGGGACAGCACTAATGAAAAACTGTTTTTT
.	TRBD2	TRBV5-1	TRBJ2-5	CASSLPTSGRGETQYF	TGCGCCAGCAGCCTCCCGACTAGCGGGAGGGGAGAGACCCAGTACTTC
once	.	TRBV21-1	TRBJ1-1	CASSRDYGTGPEAFF	TGTGCCAGCAGCAGAGATTATGGGACAGGTCCTGAAGCTTTCTTT
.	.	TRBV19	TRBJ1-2	CASSTAQVEYGYTF	TGTGCCAGTAGTACCGCACAGGTGGAATATGGCTACACCTTC
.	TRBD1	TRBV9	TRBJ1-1	CASSPQNRGDTEAFF	TGTGCCAGCAGCCCCCAGAACAGGGGGGATACTGAAGCTTTCTTT
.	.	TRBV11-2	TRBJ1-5	CASSLETYGPQHF	TGTGCCAGCAGCTTAGAAACCTACGGGCCCCAGCATTTT
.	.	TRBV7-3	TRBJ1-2	CASSSTRGAGYTF	TGTGCCAGCAGCTCCACCAGGGGTGCGGGCTACACCTTC
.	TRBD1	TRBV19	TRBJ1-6	CASTLTGHNSPLHF	TGTGCCAGTACTCTGACAGGGCATAATTCACCCCTCCACTTT
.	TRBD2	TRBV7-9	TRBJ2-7	CASSSYSGEQYF	TGTGCCAGCAGCTCTTATAGCGGGGAGCAGTACTTC
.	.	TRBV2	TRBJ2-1	CASSVRWYEQFF	TGTGCCAGCAGTGTTCGGTGGTATGAGCAGTTCTTC
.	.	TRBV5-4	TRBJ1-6	CASSLDRSVGNSPLHF	TGTGCCAGCAGCTTGGACAGGAGCGTCGGTAATTCACCCCTCCACTTT
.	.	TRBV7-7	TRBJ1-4	CASSLAMGLDEKLFF	TGTGCCAGCAGCTTAGCGATGGGGCTGGATGAAAAACTGTTTTTT
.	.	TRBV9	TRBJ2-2	CASSVGPTGELFF	TGTGCCAGCAGCGTAGGTCCAACCGGGGAGCTGTTTTTT
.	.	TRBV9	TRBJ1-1	CASSPNLLAGMNTEAFF	TGTGCCAGCAGCCCAAACCTTCTGGCAGGGATGAACACTGAAGCTTTCTTT
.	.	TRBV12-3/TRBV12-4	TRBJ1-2	CASSLEGGDYTF	TGTGCCAGCAGTTTGGAAGGGGGAGACTACACCTTC
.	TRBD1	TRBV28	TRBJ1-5	CASSVQGSSNQPQHF	TGTGCCAGCAGTGTACAGGGGTCTAGCAATCAGCCCCAGCATTTT
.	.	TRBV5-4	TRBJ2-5	CASSLDGLGPLAVETQYF	TGTGCCAGCAGCTTGGATGGGTTGGGGCCTTTGGCGGTAGAGACCCAGTACTTC
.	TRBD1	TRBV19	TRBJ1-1	CASIPGQGAMNTEAFF	TGTGCCAGTATCCCGGGACAGGGGGCAATGAACACTGAAGCTTTCTTT
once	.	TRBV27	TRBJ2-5	CASSSYRARGVETQYF	TGTGCCAGCAGTAGCTACAGGGCGCGAGGTGTGGAGACCCAGTACTTC
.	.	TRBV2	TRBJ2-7	CASSAQGDDYEQYF	TGTGCCAGCAGTGCACAGGGAGATGACTACGAGCAGTACTTC
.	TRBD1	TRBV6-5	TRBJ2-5	CASRSTGVQETQYF	TGTGCCAGCAGATCGACAGGGGTCCAAGAGACCCAGTACTTC
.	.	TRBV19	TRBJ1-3	CASSLDSSGNTIYF	TGTGCCAGTTCTTTAGACAGCTCTGGAAACACCATATATTTT
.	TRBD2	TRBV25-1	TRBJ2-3	CASSEGGGASDTQYF	TGTGCCAGCAGTGAAGGGGGAGGGGCGTCAGATACGCAGTATTTT
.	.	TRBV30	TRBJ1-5	CARRRKGQPQHF	TGTGCCCGCCGACGCAAGGGGCAGCCCCAGCATTTT
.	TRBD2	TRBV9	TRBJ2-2	CASSRTAGGPTGELFF	TGTGCCAGCAGCCGTACAGCGGGGGGGCCGACCGGGGAGCTGTTTTTT
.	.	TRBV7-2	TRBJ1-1	CASSPLPNTEAFF	TGTGCCAGCAGCCCCCTCCCCAACACTGAAGCTTTCTTT
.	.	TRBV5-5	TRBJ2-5	CASSLARQGIWYQETQYF	TGTGCCAGCAGCTTGGCCCGGCAGGGCATCTGGTACCAAGAGACCCAGTACTTC
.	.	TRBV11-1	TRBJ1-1	CASSAGPGRAFF	TGTGCCAGCAGCGCTGGGCCCGGTCGGGCTTTCTTT